The table lists the clone carrying this TCR beta chain with many counts. This sample was taken from a study of early T cells in non-severe SARS-CoV-2 infection. TCRdb processed the 5' RACE reads anew with MiXCR; each CDR3 protein has one entry. The sample has about 60,000 distinct CDR3 sequences; approximately 12% are singletons. This clonotype originated in an adult who was a healthcare worker with PCR-confirmed SARS-CoV-2 infection or an uninfected control (not recorded which). The sequencing sample was made of whole blood.

Here the CDR3 DNA reads TGTGCCAGCAGCTTAGAGAATAGCGGGAACAATGAGCAGTTCTTC. As protein: CASSLENSGNNEQFF. The gene calls are TRBV7-6 and TRBJ2-1; 8 bases map to TRBD2. Germline trimming cut 1 base from V and 5 bases from J; bases unmatched to any gene: 4. Germline CDR1 SGHVS, CDR2 FNYEAQ. This CDR3 region has 15 residues. Looking up the rest from reference TRBV7-6 and TRBJ2-1 gives the full variable domain: GAGVSQSPRYKVTKRGQDVALRCDPISGHVSLYWYRQALGQGPEFLTYFNYEAQQDKSGLPNDRFSAERPEGSISTLTIQRTEQRDSAMYRCASSLENSGNNEQFFGPGTRLTVL.